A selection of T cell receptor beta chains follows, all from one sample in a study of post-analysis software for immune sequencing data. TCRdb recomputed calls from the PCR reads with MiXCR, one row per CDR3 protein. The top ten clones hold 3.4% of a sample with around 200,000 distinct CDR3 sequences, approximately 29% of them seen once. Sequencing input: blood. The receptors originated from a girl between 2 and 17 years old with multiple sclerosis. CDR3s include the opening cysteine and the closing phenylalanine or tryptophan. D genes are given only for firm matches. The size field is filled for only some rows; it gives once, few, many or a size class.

CDR3 protein: CASSQDGQGFHPNYGYTF
CDR3 DNA: TGTGCCAGCAGCCAAGATGGGCAGGGTTTTCATCCTAACTATGGCTACACCTTC
J gene: TRBJ1-2
CDR3 length: 18
clone size: few
D gene: NA
V gene: TRBV3-1

CDR3 protein: CASSFGGGYTF
CDR3 DNA: TGTGCCAGCAGTTTTGGTGGTGGCTACACCTTC
J gene: TRBJ1-2
CDR3 length: 11
clone size: many
D gene: NA
V gene: TRBV12-3/TRBV12-4

CDR3 protein: CASSRRGTSGPNEQYF
CDR3 DNA: TGTGCCAGCAGCCGAAGGGGGACTAGCGGGCCCAACGAGCAGTACTTC
J gene: TRBJ2-7
CDR3 length: 16
clone size: NA
D gene: TRBD2
V gene: TRBV3-1

CDR3 protein: CASSPLDAADTQYF
CDR3 DNA: TGTGCCAGCTCACCTCTGGATGCCGCAGATACGCAGTATTTT
J gene: TRBJ2-3
CDR3 length: 14
clone size: NA
D gene: NA
V gene: TRBV18

CDR3 protein: CASSRGWTLDSYEQYF
CDR3 DNA: TGTGCCAGTAGCCGAGGGTGGACATTGGACTCCTACGAGCAGTACTTC
J gene: TRBJ2-7
CDR3 length: 16
clone size: many
D gene: NA
V gene: TRBV19

CDR3 protein: CAWSRIAGANEQFF
CDR3 DNA: TGTGCCTGGAGTAGAATAGCGGGAGCGAATGAGCAGTTCTTC
J gene: TRBJ2-1
CDR3 length: 14
clone size: NA
D gene: TRBD2
V gene: TRBV30

CDR3 protein: CSAHQYPNEQYF
CDR3 DNA: TGCAGTGCTCACCAGTACCCCAACGAGCAGTACTTC
J gene: TRBJ2-7
CDR3 length: 12
clone size: NA
D gene: NA
V gene: TRBV20-1

CDR3 protein: CSVPHRDRTGELFF
CDR3 DNA: TGCAGCGTTCCCCACCGGGATCGGACCGGGGAGCTGTTTTTT
J gene: TRBJ2-2
CDR3 length: 14
clone size: few
D gene: NA
V gene: TRBV29-1

CDR3 protein: CSVVAGTANTGELFF
CDR3 DNA: TGCAGCGTTGTAGCAGGGACCGCGAACACCGGGGAGCTGTTTTTT
J gene: TRBJ2-2
CDR3 length: 15
clone size: NA
D gene: NA
V gene: TRBV29-1

CDR3 protein: CAIRGGREQETQYF
CDR3 DNA: TGTGCCATCAGGGGCGGTCGGGAACAAGAGACCCAGTACTTC
J gene: TRBJ2-5
CDR3 length: 14
clone size: few
D gene: NA
V gene: TRBV10-3

CDR3 protein: CASRHKDGELFF
CDR3 DNA: TGTGCCAGCAGGCATAAAGACGGGGAGCTGTTTTTT
J gene: TRBJ2-2
CDR3 length: 12
clone size: NA
D gene: NA
V gene: TRBV5-8

CDR3 protein: CASSAARPGVYGYTF
CDR3 DNA: TGTGCCAGCAGCGCGGCGAGACCAGGGGTCTATGGCTACACCTTC
J gene: TRBJ1-2
CDR3 length: 15
clone size: NA
D gene: NA
V gene: TRBV7-9

CDR3 protein: CSGMNLCEQYF
CDR3 DNA: TGCAGCGGCATGAACTTGTGCGAGCAGTACTTC
J gene: TRBJ2-7
CDR3 length: 11
clone size: NA
D gene: NA
V gene: TRBV29-1

CDR3 protein: CASSLGTRGNTEAFF
CDR3 DNA: TGTGCCAGCAGCCTAGGAACTAGGGGGAACACTGAAGCTTTCTTT
J gene: TRBJ1-1
CDR3 length: 15
clone size: NA
D gene: NA
V gene: TRBV3-1

CDR3 protein: CASSLLGTGLYEQYF
CDR3 DNA: TGTGCCAGCAGTTTATTGGGGACAGGGCTCTACGAGCAGTACTTC
J gene: TRBJ2-7
CDR3 length: 15
clone size: few
D gene: TRBD1
V gene: TRBV28

CDR3 protein: CSVWTASSGNTIYF
CDR3 DNA: TGCAGCGTTTGGACAGCCTCCTCTGGAAACACCATATATTTT
J gene: TRBJ1-3
CDR3 length: 14
clone size: NA
D gene: NA
V gene: TRBV29-1

CDR3 protein: CASSFRLAWDTQYF
CDR3 DNA: TGTGCCAGCAGCTTTCGGCTAGCTTGGGATACGCAGTATTTT
J gene: TRBJ2-3
CDR3 length: 14
clone size: many
D gene: NA
V gene: TRBV7-2

CDR3 protein: CASSPTGFYEQYF
CDR3 DNA: TGCGCCAGCAGCCCCACAGGGTTCTACGAGCAGTACTTC
J gene: TRBJ2-7
CDR3 length: 13
clone size: few
D gene: NA
V gene: TRBV5-1

CDR3 protein: CASSLKRIQDQPQHF
CDR3 DNA: TGTGCCAGCAGCTTGAAGAGAATTCAGGATCAGCCCCAGCATTTT
J gene: TRBJ1-5
CDR3 length: 15
clone size: few
D gene: NA
V gene: TRBV11-3

CDR3 protein: CSVALDTETYEQYF
CDR3 DNA: TGCAGCGTTGCGTTGGACACCGAAACCTACGAGCAGTACTTC
J gene: TRBJ2-7
CDR3 length: 14
clone size: many
D gene: NA
V gene: TRBV29-1

CDR3 protein: CASSLGADTEAFF
CDR3 DNA: TGCGCCAGCAGCTTGGGGGCCGACACTGAAGCTTTCTTT
J gene: TRBJ1-1
CDR3 length: 13
clone size: few
D gene: NA
V gene: TRBV5-1

CDR3 protein: CASSPEGPTGGYTF
CDR3 DNA: TGCGCCAGCAGCCCGGAGGGACCTACGGGTGGCTACACCTTC
J gene: TRBJ1-2
CDR3 length: 14
clone size: few
D gene: NA
V gene: TRBV5-1

CDR3 protein: CASSRGPGGDTQYF
CDR3 DNA: TGTGCCAGCAGTCGGGGCCCCGGTGGAGATACGCAGTATTTT
J gene: TRBJ2-3
CDR3 length: 14
clone size: many
D gene: NA
V gene: TRBV6-6

CDR3 protein: CANSEEVLSYNEQFF
CDR3 DNA: TGTGCCAACAGTGAAGAGGTACTCTCCTACAATGAGCAGTTCTTC
J gene: TRBJ2-1
CDR3 length: 15
clone size: once
D gene: NA
V gene: TRBV2

CDR3 protein: CSARDPGLAGETQYF
CDR3 DNA: TGCAGTGCTAGAGATCCCGGACTAGCGGGAGAGACCCAGTACTTC
J gene: TRBJ2-5
CDR3 length: 15
clone size: few
D gene: TRBD2
V gene: TRBV20-1

CDR3 protein: CASRKGLAGGQETQYF
CDR3 DNA: TGCGCCAGCAGAAAGGGACTAGCGGGAGGACAAGAGACCCAGTACTTC
J gene: TRBJ2-5
CDR3 length: 16
clone size: many
D gene: TRBD2
V gene: TRBV5-1

CDR3 protein: CASSIQTYRNTEAFF
CDR3 DNA: TGTGCCAGTAGTATCCAGACTTACCGGAACACTGAAGCTTTCTTT
J gene: TRBJ1-1
CDR3 length: 15
clone size: NA
D gene: NA
V gene: TRBV19

CDR3 protein: CASSHKGVAQPQHF
CDR3 DNA: TGTGCCAGCAGCCACAAAGGGGTGGCCCAGCCCCAGCATTTT
J gene: TRBJ1-5
CDR3 length: 14
clone size: NA
D gene: NA
V gene: TRBV12-3/TRBV12-4

CDR3 protein: CASRDSNYGYTF
CDR3 DNA: TGTGCCAGCCGGGATTCGAACTATGGCTACACCTTC
J gene: TRBJ1-2
CDR3 length: 12
clone size: many
D gene: NA
V gene: TRBV28

CDR3 protein: CASSLEGVKGYTF
CDR3 DNA: TGCGCCAGCAGCTTGGAAGGGGTGAAGGGCTACACCTTC
J gene: TRBJ1-2
CDR3 length: 13
clone size: few
D gene: NA
V gene: TRBV5-1

CDR3 protein: CASSRTSGAGNNEQYF
CDR3 DNA: TGTGCCAGCAGCCGGACGAGCGGAGCGGGTAACAATGAGCAGTACTTC
J gene: TRBJ2-5
CDR3 length: 16
clone size: NA
D gene: NA
V gene: TRBV12-3/TRBV12-4

CDR3 protein: CASLVGTGSTTEAFF
CDR3 DNA: TGTGCCAGCTTGGTGGGCACGGGGAGTACCACTGAAGCTTTCTTT
J gene: TRBJ1-1
CDR3 length: 15
clone size: few
D gene: NA
V gene: TRBV7-9

CDR3 protein: CASSLGSSPEAFF
CDR3 DNA: TGCGCCAGCAGCTTGGGTAGTAGTCCTGAAGCTTTCTTT
J gene: TRBJ1-1
CDR3 length: 13
clone size: few
D gene: NA
V gene: TRBV5-1

CDR3 protein: CASSPRAAYNEQFF
CDR3 DNA: TGTGCCAGCAGTCCCCGGGCGGCCTACAATGAGCAGTTCTTC
J gene: TRBJ2-1
CDR3 length: 14
clone size: NA
D gene: NA
V gene: TRBV6-2/TRBV6-3

CDR3 protein: CASTWTGPYEQYF
CDR3 DNA: TGTGCCAGCACCTGGACGGGGCCCTACGAGCAGTACTTC
J gene: TRBJ2-7
CDR3 length: 13
clone size: many
D gene: NA
V gene: TRBV28

CDR3 protein: CASSYRKVRGGYEQYF
CDR3 DNA: TGTGCCAGCAGTTACCGTAAGGTCAGGGGAGGCTACGAGCAGTACTTC
J gene: TRBJ2-7
CDR3 length: 16
clone size: NA
D gene: NA
V gene: TRBV6-5

CDR3 protein: CASSQGKSTEAFF
CDR3 DNA: TGTGCCAGCAGCCAGGGGAAGAGCACTGAAGCTTTCTTT
J gene: TRBJ1-1
CDR3 length: 13
clone size: NA
D gene: NA
V gene: TRBV7-2

CDR3 protein: CASSSAGLANYGYTF
CDR3 DNA: TGTGCCAGCAGCTCCGCCGGGCTAGCTAACTATGGCTACACCTTC
J gene: TRBJ1-2
CDR3 length: 15
clone size: few
D gene: NA
V gene: TRBV7-9

CDR3 protein: CAWSVGSGSYNEQFF
CDR3 DNA: TGTGCCTGGAGTGTCGGGAGTGGCTCGTACAATGAGCAGTTCTTC
J gene: TRBJ2-1
CDR3 length: 15
clone size: NA
D gene: NA
V gene: TRBV30

CDR3 protein: CASSEGGKNIQYF
CDR3 DNA: TGTGCCAGCAGTGAAGGGGGCAAAAACATTCAGTACTTC
J gene: TRBJ2-4
CDR3 length: 13
clone size: NA
D gene: NA
V gene: TRBV2

CDR3 protein: CASSLALAGETQYF
CDR3 DNA: TGTGCCAGCAGCTTAGCTTTAGCGGGAGAGACCCAGTACTTC
J gene: TRBJ2-5
CDR3 length: 14
clone size: many
D gene: TRBD2
V gene: TRBV7-2

CDR3 protein: CASTLTGLSGANVLTF
CDR3 DNA: TGCGCCAGCACCCTGACAGGGCTCTCTGGGGCCAACGTCCTGACTTTC
J gene: TRBJ2-6
CDR3 length: 16
clone size: many
D gene: TRBD1
V gene: TRBV4-1

CDR3 protein: CASSQGGAGQNTEAFF
CDR3 DNA: TGCGCCAGCAGCCAGGGGGGCGCAGGGCAGAACACTGAAGCTTTCTTT
J gene: TRBJ1-1
CDR3 length: 16
clone size: few
D gene: TRBD1
V gene: TRBV5-1

CDR3 protein: CSARGGAGAPDTQYF
CDR3 DNA: TGCAGTGCTAGAGGGGGAGCGGGGGCCCCAGATACGCAGTATTTT
J gene: TRBJ2-3
CDR3 length: 15
clone size: many
D gene: TRBD2
V gene: TRBV20-1

CDR3 protein: CSAPLGGITEAFF
CDR3 DNA: TGCAGTGCTCCACTTGGGGGGATCACTGAAGCTTTCTTT
J gene: TRBJ1-1
CDR3 length: 13
clone size: NA
D gene: NA
V gene: TRBV20-1

CDR3 protein: CASSLDREGGAQYF
CDR3 DNA: TGTGCCAGCAGCTTAGATCGGGAGGGAGGGGCCCAGTACTTC
J gene: TRBJ2-5
CDR3 length: 14
clone size: NA
D gene: TRBD2
V gene: TRBV7-8

CDR3 protein: CSGWTERYGYIF
CDR3 DNA: TGCAGCGGATGGACAGAACGCTATGGCTACATCTTC
J gene: TRBJ1-2
CDR3 length: 12
clone size: NA
D gene: NA
V gene: TRBV29-1

CDR3 protein: CASSPGWQGGYNEQFF
CDR3 DNA: TGTGCCAGCAGCCCGGGGTGGCAGGGAGGCTACAATGAGCAGTTCTTC
J gene: TRBJ2-1
CDR3 length: 16
clone size: few
D gene: NA
V gene: TRBV6-5

CDR3 protein: CASSYGRLGRYYEQYF
CDR3 DNA: TGTGCCAGCAGTTACGGCCGGTTGGGACGGTACTACGAGCAGTACTTC
J gene: TRBJ2-7
CDR3 length: 16
clone size: many
D gene: NA
V gene: TRBV6-6

CDR3 protein: CATSDPKTGTYEQYF
CDR3 DNA: TGTGCCACCAGTGATCCGAAGACAGGAACCTACGAGCAGTACTTC
J gene: TRBJ2-7
CDR3 length: 15
clone size: few
D gene: NA
V gene: TRBV24-1

CDR3 protein: CASSLTGASSYNSPLHF
CDR3 DNA: TGTGCCAGCTCACTGACAGGGGCGAGCTCCTATAATTCACCCCTCCACTTT
J gene: TRBJ1-6
CDR3 length: 17
clone size: NA
D gene: TRBD1
V gene: TRBV18

CDR3 protein: CASSSSGYTNYGYTF
CDR3 DNA: TGTGCCAGCAGTTCCTCGGGGTACACTAACTATGGCTACACCTTC
J gene: TRBJ1-2
CDR3 length: 15
clone size: NA
D gene: NA
V gene: TRBV28

CDR3 protein: CASTNGLAGVSSTQYF
CDR3 DNA: TGTGCCAGCACCAACGGACTAGCGGGAGTGTCGAGTACGCAGTATTTT
J gene: TRBJ2-3
CDR3 length: 16
clone size: many
D gene: TRBD2
V gene: TRBV27

CDR3 protein: CASSPGSYNSPLHF
CDR3 DNA: TGTGCCAGCAGTCCAGGCTCCTATAATTCACCCCTCCACTTT
J gene: TRBJ1-6
CDR3 length: 14
clone size: many
D gene: NA
V gene: TRBV5-1

CDR3 protein: CASSTDRAVVTNEKLFF
CDR3 DNA: TGTGCCAGCAGTACCGACAGGGCTGTAGTAACTAATGAAAAACTGTTTTTT
J gene: TRBJ1-4
CDR3 length: 17
clone size: many
D gene: TRBD1
V gene: TRBV6-5